This T cell receptor beta chain was sequenced for a study of PD-L1 blockade in urothelial cancer. The time point denotes: peripheral blood 6 weeks after treatment start. The CDR3 totals 19 residues. V lost 2 bases to trimming and J lost 1 base; unmatched junction nucleotides: 15. Germline lookup yields CDR1 GTSNPN and CDR2 SVGIG (reference sequence). Sequenced by immunoSEQ multiplex PCR; TCRdb stores in-frame clones only, minus some. The repertoire holds 35,000 to 45,000 clones, with about 85% as singletons. The receptor comes from a man in his 70s with urothelial cancer. V and J are TRBV30 and TRBJ1-4, with 8 nucleotides matching TRBD1. The source was PBMCs, collected around atezolizumab (anti-PD-L1) treatment. CDR3 residues: CAWSRGSGGDFRTNEKLFF. CDR3 coding DNA: TGTGCCTGGAGTCGGGGGTCAGGGGGCGATTTTCGAACTAATGAAAAACTGTTTTTT.